The clone carrying this T cell receptor beta chain was recorded at least ten times. PCR was performed a second time for roughly 7 to 11 cycles using a sample-barcoded 5' primer and a J-beta primer mix. TCRdb re-called the 5' RACE reads through MiXCR, storing one row per CDR3 protein. Among about 1.7 million distinct CDR3 sequences, roughly 28% were seen once, and the ten largest hold 7% to 9%. The sample belongs to a study of blood T cells in healthy people across ages. This CDR3 has 13 residues. Trimming cost V 0 bases and J 4 bases, with 7 bases left between them. The V gene's germline CDR1 is SQVTM and CDR2 ANQGSEA.

This receptor was identified in a woman in her 30s in good health. The sample taken for sequencing was blood. This chain uses TRBV29-1 with TRBJ2-1; no definite D call. The DNA of the CDR3 is TGCAGCGTTGAAGAGGGCGGATACAATGAGCAGTTCTTC. Protein sequence: CSVEEGGYNEQFF.